One sample yielded the 2 T cell receptor beta chains listed below, sequenced in a study of type 1 regulatory T cells. From the reads, TCRdb called clonotypes with MiXCR, one entry per CDR3 protein. The data contain over 90,000 distinct CDR3 sequences, 31% of them singletons. Sequenced input: CD4+ T cells, either the whole sample or a sorted fraction (not recorded which). The source of these receptors is a human donor in good health.

This clonotype was detected only a few times. The V gene is TRBV5-3, the J gene TRBJ2-1; 7 bases map to TRBD2. TRBV5-3 is treated as an ORF (open reading frame) with a function not yet certain. The CDR3 consists of 15 residues. J gave up 4 bases and V 0 bases, and 4 bases lay outside the gene matches. The CDR3 sequence is CARSLAEGGYNEQFF. DNA of the CDR3: TGTGCCAGAAGCTTGGCGGAGGGAGGGTACAATGAGCAGTTCTTC.

The V and J genes are TRBV5-1 and TRBJ2-7; TRBD1 or TRBD2 may be the D gene (5 bases each). V lost 0 bases to trimming and J lost 8 bases, with 15 bases between them. CDR1 is SGHRS and CDR2 is YFSETQ in the germline V gene. The CDR3 has 14 amino acids. The CDR3 reads CASSLGGERYKQYF. As DNA, the CDR3 is TGCGCCAGCAGCTTGGGAGGGGAACGATACAAGCAGTACTTC. The whole variable domain, remainder taken from reference TRBV5-1 and TRBJ2-7, is KAGVTQTPRYLIKTRGQQVTLSCSPISGHRSVSWYQQTPGQGLQFLFEYFSETQRNKGNFPGRFSGRQFSNSRSEMNVSTLELGDSALYLCASSLGGERYKQYFGPGTRLTVT.